This TCR beta chain was sequenced in a study of CXCR3-negative and CXCR3-positive naive CD8 T cells. The libraries of TRB cDNA were prepared using 5' RACE with UMI labels. TCRdb reprocessed the 5' RACE reads; each CDR3 protein has one entry and no DNA is given. This sample contains about 46,000 distinct CDR3 sequences. The CDR3 runs to 11 residues. The sequencing sample was made of naive CXCR3- CD8+ T cells from blood. The subset is: CD45RO-CCR7+CD27+CD95- naive CD8+ T cells lacking CXCR3 (TNR3-). This receptor was taken from a human donor in good health. Some clones in this sample may be carry-over from other donors' samples. The chain is built from TRBV12-3 or TRBV12-4 and TRBJ1-4. CDR3 residues: CASSLGEKLFF.